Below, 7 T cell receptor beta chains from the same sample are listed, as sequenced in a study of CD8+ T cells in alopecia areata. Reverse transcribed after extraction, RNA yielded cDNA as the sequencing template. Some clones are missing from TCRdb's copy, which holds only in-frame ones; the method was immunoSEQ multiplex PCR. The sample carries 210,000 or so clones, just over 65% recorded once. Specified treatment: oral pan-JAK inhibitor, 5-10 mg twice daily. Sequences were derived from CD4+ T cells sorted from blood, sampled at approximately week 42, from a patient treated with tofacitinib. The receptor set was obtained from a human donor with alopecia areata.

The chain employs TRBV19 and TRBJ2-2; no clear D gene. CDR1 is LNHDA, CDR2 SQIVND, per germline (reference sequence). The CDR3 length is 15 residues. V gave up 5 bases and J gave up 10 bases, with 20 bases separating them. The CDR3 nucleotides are TGTGCCAGTAGTCCTCTATCTGTAACTGGTGTGGAGCTGTTTTTT. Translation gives CASSPLSVTGVELFF. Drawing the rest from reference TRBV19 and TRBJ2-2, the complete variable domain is DGGITQSPKYLFRKEGQNVTLSCEQNLNHDAMYWYRQDPGQGLRLIYYSQIVNDFQKGDIAEGYSVSREKKESFPLTVTSAQKNPTAFYLCASSPLSVTGVELFFGEGSRLTVL.

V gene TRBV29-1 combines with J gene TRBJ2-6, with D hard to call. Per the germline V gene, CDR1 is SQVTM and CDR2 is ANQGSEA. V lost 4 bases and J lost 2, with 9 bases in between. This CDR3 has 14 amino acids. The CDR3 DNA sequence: TGCAGCGTTGGTTCCGTCCCTGGGGCCAACGTCCTGACTTTC. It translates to CSVGSVPGANVLTF.

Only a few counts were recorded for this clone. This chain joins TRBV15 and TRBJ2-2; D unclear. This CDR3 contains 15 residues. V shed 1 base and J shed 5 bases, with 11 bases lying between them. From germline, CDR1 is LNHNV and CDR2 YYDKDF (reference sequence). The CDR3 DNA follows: TGTGCCACCAGCAGAGCTGGTTCTAATACCGGGGAGCTGTTTTTT. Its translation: CATSRAGSNTGELFF.

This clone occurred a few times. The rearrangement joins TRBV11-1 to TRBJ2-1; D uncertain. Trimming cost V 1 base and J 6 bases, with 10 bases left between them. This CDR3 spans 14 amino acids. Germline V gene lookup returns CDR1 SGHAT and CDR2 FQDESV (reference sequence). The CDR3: CASSLVAGVNEQFF. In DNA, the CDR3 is TGTGCCAGCAGCTTAGTAGCAGGAGTCAATGAGCAGTTCTTC.

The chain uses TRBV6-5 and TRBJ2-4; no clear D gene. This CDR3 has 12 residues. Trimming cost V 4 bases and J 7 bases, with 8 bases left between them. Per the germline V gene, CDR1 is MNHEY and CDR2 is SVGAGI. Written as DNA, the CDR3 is TGTGCCAGCAGTTCCGTGGAGAACATTCAGTACTTC. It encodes CASSSVENIQYF.

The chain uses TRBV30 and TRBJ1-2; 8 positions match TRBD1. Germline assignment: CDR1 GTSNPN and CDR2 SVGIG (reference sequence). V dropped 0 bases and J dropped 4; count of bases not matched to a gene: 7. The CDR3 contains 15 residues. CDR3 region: CAWSVRAGGVYGYTF. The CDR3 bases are TGTGCCTGGAGTGTAAGGGCAGGGGGCGTCTATGGCTACACCTTC.

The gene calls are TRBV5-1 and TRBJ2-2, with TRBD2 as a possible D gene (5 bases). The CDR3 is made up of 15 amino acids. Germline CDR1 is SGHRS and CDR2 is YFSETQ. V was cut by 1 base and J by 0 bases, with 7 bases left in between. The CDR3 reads CASSLSGSNTGELFF. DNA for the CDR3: TGCGCCAGCAGCTTGTCGGGATCGAACACCGGGGAGCTGTTTTTT.